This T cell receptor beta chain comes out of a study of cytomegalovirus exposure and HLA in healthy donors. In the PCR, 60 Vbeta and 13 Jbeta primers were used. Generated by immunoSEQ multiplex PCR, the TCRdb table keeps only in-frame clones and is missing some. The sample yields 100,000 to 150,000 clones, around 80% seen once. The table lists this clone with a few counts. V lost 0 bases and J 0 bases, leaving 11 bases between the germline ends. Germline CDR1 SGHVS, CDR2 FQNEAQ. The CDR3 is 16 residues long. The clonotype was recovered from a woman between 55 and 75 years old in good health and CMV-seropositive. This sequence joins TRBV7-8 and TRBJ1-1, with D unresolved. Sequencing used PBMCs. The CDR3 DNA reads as TGTGCCAGCAGCTTAGCATCTAGGAGATTGAACACTGAAGCTTTCTTT. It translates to CASSLASRRLNTEAFF.